One sample yielded the 6 T cell receptor beta chains listed below, sequenced in a study of blood T cell repertoires in COVID-19. Profiling relied on immunoSEQ multiplex PCR, and the TCRdb table lists in-frame clones only, not all of them. The sample holds tens of thousands of clones; nearly 90% are singletons and the top ten take roughly 8.2%. Material: peripheral blood. The receptors come from a man aged 50 or older with active COVID-19.

This clone occurred once. V is TRBV5-4 and J is TRBJ1-4, with D uncertain. This CDR3 comprises 13 residues. Germline values: CDR1 SGHNT, CDR2 YYREEE (reference sequence). V lost 7 bases, J lost 7 bases, and 14 bases lay in between. The CDR3 DNA follows: TGTGCCAGCGGAGCCGGGTTCGGTGAAAAACTGTTTTTT. Residues: CASGAGFGEKLFF.

This clone was counted a single time. This chain connects TRBV27 to TRBJ2-6; no clear D gene. V lost 3 bases to trimming and J lost 0 bases, with 3 bases between them. The CDR3 is 14 residues long. Germline-derived CDR1 and CDR2 are MNHEY and SMNVEV (reference sequence). CDR3 nucleotide sequence: TGTGCCAGCAGTTTTAACTCTGGGGCCAACGTCCTGACTTTC. This gives the protein CASSFNSGANVLTF. The full variable domain, with the rest looked up from reference TRBV27 and TRBJ2-6, is EAQVTQNPRYLITVTGKKLTVTCSQNMNHEYMSWYRQDPGLGLRQIYYSMNVEVTDKGDVPEGYKVSRKEKRNFPLILESPSPNQTSLYFCASSFNSGANVLTFGAGSRLTVL.

This chain connects TRBV7-3 to TRBJ1-2; D might be TRBD1 (6 bases). Germline V CDR1 and CDR2: SGHTA, FQGTGA. The CDR3 runs to 15 residues. The ends were cut back, 0 bases at V and 6 bases at J, with 14 bases in the middle. CDR3 nucleotides: TGTGCCAGCAGCTTAACCCCGGCTACAGGGAATGGCTACACCTTC. This codes for CASSLTPATGNGYTF.

V gene TRBV7-6 combines with J gene TRBJ2-3; 7 bases match TRBD1. Germline V lookup: CDR1 SGHVS, CDR2 FNYEAQ. Trimming at V came to 5 bases and at J to 1 base, leaving 3 bases not matched to a gene. This CDR3 region has 14 residues. CDR3: CASSPGTGTDTQYF. CDR3 nucleotides: TGTGCCAGCAGCCCGGGGACAGGCACAGATACGCAGTATTTT.

The rearrangement joins TRBV19 to TRBJ1-1; possible D gene TRBD1, 6 bases. Germline assignment: CDR1 LNHDA and CDR2 SQIVND (reference sequence). CDR3 size: 12 residues. V was cut by 10 bases and J by 6 bases, with 15 bases left in between. The CDR3 loop reads CATRREGAEAFF. The CDR3 DNA reads TGTGCCACCCGTCGAGAGGGGGCTGAAGCTTTCTTT.

This clone came up once. J is TRBJ1-1 and V is TRBV5-6; possibly TRBD1 for D (6 bases). Germline assignment: CDR1 SGHDT and CDR2 YYEEEE. V lost 0 bases and J 8 bases, leaving 11 bases between the germline ends. The CDR3 is 13 amino acids. The CDR3 loop reads CASSLDRAREAFF. DNA of the CDR3: TGTGCCAGCAGCTTGGACAGGGCCCGGGAAGCTTTCTTT.